The sequence of this T cell receptor (beta chain) was determined in a study of CD8 T cells in Susac syndrome. Study background: Within the sequenced Susac syndrome patient group, over five exhibited active disease and roughly 8 were in remission.

Reverse transcription of 0.5 to 1 ug RNA was performed with random hexamers. Amplification of the TCR beta CDR3 was carried out by immunoSEQ multiplex PCR, which spanned a total of 54 Vbeta and 13 Jbeta segments. TCRdb itself ran the immunoSEQ multiplex PCR reads through MiXCR, one entry per CDR3 protein. This sample has about 190,000 distinct CDR3 sequences, with 85% to 95% found just once. Germline V CDR1 and CDR2: SGHRS, YFSETQ. The CDR3 has 15 amino acids. V dropped 4 bases and J dropped 2; count of bases not matched to a gene: 3. Sequencing was done on a sample of CD8+ T cells from PBMCs. The clonotype originates from a human donor with Susac syndrome. The V call is TRBV5-1, the J call TRBJ2-6; 7 bases line up with TRBD1. The CDR3 loop is CASSPGTAGANVLTF. The CDR3 coding sequence is TGCGCCAGCAGCCCAGGGACAGCTGGGGCCAACGTCCTGACTTTC. The full variable domain, its missing parts supplied by reference TRBV5-1 and TRBJ2-6, is KAGVTQTPRYLIKTRGQQVTLSCSPISGHRSVSWYQQTPGQGLQFLFEYFSETQRNKGNFPGRFSGRQFSNSRSEMNVSTLELGDSALYLCASSPGTAGANVLTFGAGSRLTVL.